The 5 T cell receptor beta chains in this list originate from one sample, sequenced in a study of blood T cell repertoires in COVID-19. TCRdb keeps only in-frame clones here, not all; method: immunoSEQ multiplex PCR. The table lists 120,000 or so clones, 88% of them singletons, with approximately 8.1% in the top ten. Sequencing was performed on peripheral blood. Receptors were obtained from a man in his forties or fifties with acute or convalescent COVID-19.

The chain joins TRBV2 to TRBJ1-2; D is undetermined. Looked up from germline, CDR1 is SNHLY and CDR2 is FYNNEI. With 7 bases removed from V and 8 bases from J, the gap between germline ends came to 14 bases. This CDR3 contains 12 residues. DNA of the CDR3: TGTGCCAGCACCTTCAGCGGATCGGGCTACACCTTC. Protein: CASTFSGSGYTF. The full variable domain, in which reference TRBV2 and TRBJ1-2 provide the parts outside the CDR3, is EPEVTQTPSHQVTQMGQEVILRCVPISNHLYFYWYRQILGQKVEFLVSFYNNEISEKSEIFDDQFSVERPDGSNFTLKIRSTKLEDSAMYFCASTFSGSGYTFGSGTRLTVV.

The chain is built from TRBV19 and TRBJ1-2; 7 bases fit TRBD1. Germline-derived CDR1 and CDR2 are LNHDA and SQIVND (reference sequence). There are 14 residues in the CDR3. The V segment lost 3 bases and the J segment 3 bases; nucleotides outside the gene matches: 4. The CDR3 region is CASSMGGTDYGYTF. CDR3 DNA sequence: TGTGCCAGTAGTATGGGTGGGACAGACTATGGCTACACCTTC.

The CDR3 DNA follows: TGTGCCACCAGCAGAGCGGTCACGGGTTACAATGAGCAGTTCTTC. Residues: CATSRAVTGYNEQFF. V gene TRBV15 combines with J gene TRBJ2-1; D gene uncertain. This CDR3 has 15 residues. CDR1 and CDR2 from the germline V gene are LNHNV and YYDKDF (reference sequence). V was shortened by 1 base and J by 4 bases, with 11 bases between the two germline ends.

This chain connects TRBV27 to TRBJ1-4, with 9 bases that match TRBD1. V trimming: 6 bases; J trimming: 4 bases; junction bases outside the gene matches: 9. The CDR3 runs 16 residues. Germline loops: CDR1 MNHEY, CDR2 SMNVEV (reference sequence). The CDR3 DNA is TGTGCCAGCAGCTTGTCCAACAGGGGGCTTAATGAAAAACTGTTTTTT. Its protein product is CASSLSNRGLNEKLFF.

This rearrangement joins TRBV12-3 or TRBV12-4 to TRBJ1-5; D gene unclear. Trimming left V 3 bases short and J 7 bases short, with 7 bases between. This CDR3 region has 12 residues. The CDR3 DNA reads TGTGCCAGCAGTTTTTCTCTCCAGCCCCAGCATTTT. Translated: CASSFSLQPQHF.